These 10 T cell receptor beta chains originate from one sample sequenced in a study of blood T cell repertoires in COVID-19 (dated by TCRdb to 2018 to 2021). The library was prepared using the immunoSEQ multiplex PCR assay. Sourced from immuneACCESS, this table was stored by TCRdb with only in-frame sequences that have V and J called. A share of the clones is absent; for the studies checked, an unresolved V gene accounts for under half, and the remainder has no known explanation. This sample has 350,000 or so clones in its table, and approximately 90% of those were observed once. The ten largest account for approximately 1.6% of the sample. The sequencing input was peripheral blood. All receptors come from a woman aged 30 to 39 with COVID-19, enrolled during active disease.

J is TRBJ1-2 and V is TRBV7-2; D possibly corresponds to TRBD1 (5 bases). The germline gives CDR1 SGHTA, CDR2 FQGNSA. CDR3 length: 13 residues. Trimming shortened V by 5 bases and J by 8 bases, and 15 bases separated the two germline ends. The CDR3 loop is CASSPGQVGGYTF. The CDR3 DNA reads as TGTGCCAGCAGCCCTGGACAAGTGGGCGGCTACACCTTC.

The V call is TRBV11-3, the J call TRBJ2-5; 9 bases map to TRBD2. With V trimmed by 1 base and J by 2 bases, 17 bases remained unmatched. CDR1 and CDR2 (germline): SGHNT, YENEEA. The CDR3 extends over 20 amino acids. CDR3 loop: CASSLGLNSGGETRQETQYF. DNA for the CDR3: TGTGCCAGCAGCTTAGGCTTAAATAGCGGGGGAGAAACCCGTCAAGAGACCCAGTACTTC.

The chain uses TRBV12-1 and TRBJ1-2; the table's D call, TRBD1, has no DNA check behind it. TRBV12-1 is tagged as a pseudogene. CDR3 length equals 14 residues. The CDR3 region is CASSFGRGLYGYTF. The CDR3 DNA follows: TGTGCCAGCAGCTTTGGCAGGGGGCTTTATGGCTACACCTTC.

In this sample, this clone turned up once. The chain carries TRBV15 and TRBJ1-5; the D is unclear. There are 13 residues in the CDR3. Germline V gives CDR1 LNHNV, CDR2 YYDKDF (reference sequence). V lost 5 bases and J lost 7, with 12 bases in between. This CDR3 reads CATSGYPGQPQHF. Written as DNA, the CDR3 is TGTGCCACCAGCGGTTACCCGGGACAGCCCCAGCATTTT.

The chain employs TRBV7-9 and TRBJ1-1; D not resolved. This CDR3 comprises 15 residues. Germline CDR1 and CDR2: SEHNR and FQNEAQ (reference sequence). Trimming cost V 3 bases and J 4 bases, with 15 bases left between them. The chain's CDR3 is CASSFSAESGTEAFF. The CDR3 nucleotides are TGTGCCAGCAGCTTTTCGGCGGAATCGGGCACTGAAGCTTTCTTT.

The chain is built from TRBV20-1 and TRBJ2-5; 12 bases are a match to TRBD2. The ends lost 3 bases at V and 5 bases at J; junction bases unmatched: 10. Germline V gene lookup returns CDR1 DFQATT and CDR2 SNEGSKA (reference sequence). CDR3 length: 16 amino acids. For the CDR3, the DNA is TGCAGTGCTAGTCACAATCTAGCGGGGGGGCAGGAGACCCAGTACTTC. This sequence encodes CSASHNLAGGQETQYF.

This clone was detected ten times or more. J is TRBJ1-6 and V is TRBV15, with a weak D call TRBD1 (5 bases). There are 14 residues in the CDR3. Germline V CDR1 and CDR2: LNHNV, YYDKDF (reference sequence). Trimming pared 5 bases from V and 7 bases from J, leaving 12 bases between. The DNA for the CDR3 is TGTGCCACCAGCCCCGGGGGGGACAATTCACCCCTCCACTTT. This gives the protein CATSPGGDNSPLHF.

The chain recombines TRBV7-9 with TRBJ2-1, with a tentative D call TRBD2 (6 bases). Germline V gives CDR1 SEHNR, CDR2 FQNEAQ (reference sequence). Trimming removed 6 bases from V and 1 base from J, with 13 bases in between. The length of the CDR3 is 15 residues. CDR3 sequence reads: CASRFSGTSYNEQFF. As DNA, the CDR3 is TGTGCCAGCAGGTTTTCCGGGACTTCCTACAATGAGCAGTTCTTC.

The rearrangement uses TRBV19 and TRBJ1-2, with 10 bases matching TRBD1. The CDR3 length is 15 residues. Trimming at V came to 7 bases and at J to 2 bases, leaving 7 bases not matched to a gene. CDR1 is LNHDA, CDR2 SQIVND, per germline (reference sequence). CDR3 amino acids: CASNPGQGKNYGYTF. CDR3 in DNA: TGTGCCAGTAACCCGGGACAGGGGAAAAACTATGGCTACACCTTC.

This clone has only one observation. This sequence joins TRBV15 and TRBJ1-1; D is possibly TRBD1 (5 bases). The germline V gene has CDR1 LNHNV and CDR2 YYDKDF (reference sequence). This CDR3 has 15 residues. Trimming pared 4 bases from V and 4 bases from J, leaving 16 bases between. In nucleotides, the CDR3 is TGTGCCACCAGCATTTGGGGGGATAGAAGCACTGAAGCTTTCTTT. Protein: CATSIWGDRSTEAFF.